A single sample is the source of the 14 T cell receptor beta chains below, sequenced in a study of blood T cell repertoires in COVID-19. Measured with immunoSEQ multiplex PCR; TCRdb has only the in-frame clones, and not every one. Of just over 300,000 clones listed, about nine tenths were seen once; the top ten hold roughly 2.3%. Sequenced input: peripheral blood. These receptors all come from a young man with active or convalescent COVID-19.

This clone has a single count. The chain couples TRBV2 to TRBJ2-5, with 7 bases fitting TRBD1. V gave up 4 bases and J gave up 3 bases; unmatched junction bases: 5. Germline loops: CDR1 SNHLY, CDR2 FYNNEI. This CDR3 has 14 residues. CDR3: CASSGRDSKETQYF. The CDR3, as DNA: TGTGCCAGCAGTGGAAGGGACAGTAAAGAGACCCAGTACTTC.

The chain employs TRBV5-4 and TRBJ2-7, with 8 bases identical to TRBD2. J gave up 1 base and V 0 bases, and 3 bases lay outside the gene matches. Germline values: CDR1 SGHNT, CDR2 YYREEE (reference sequence). There are 15 residues in the CDR3. This chain's CDR3 is CASSLGPGGSYEQYF. The DNA for the CDR3 is TGTGCCAGCAGCTTGGGACCGGGAGGGTCCTACGAGCAGTACTTC.

The J gene is TRBJ2-1, the V gene TRBV24-1, with a possible D match to TRBD2 (5 bases). The CDR3 runs 12 residues. Trimming left V 7 bases short and J 4 bases short, with 7 bases between. Germline V gene data show CDR1 as KGHDR and CDR2 as SFDVKD. The CDR3 protein is CATRGGYNEQFF. The CDR3 DNA is TGTGCCACCAGAGGCGGGTACAATGAGCAGTTCTTC.

The CDR3 protein is CASRRAEGHRYF. The DNA of the CDR3 is TGTGCCAGCAGACGTGCGGAGGGTCACCGGTACTTC. The chain couples TRBV5-5 to TRBJ2-5; TRBD2 might be the D (6 bases). The germline V and J ends were trimmed by 5 bases and 13 bases, with 18 bases remaining between them. This CDR3 has 12 residues. Germline CDR1 SGHKS, CDR2 YYEKEE (reference sequence).

The chain combines TRBV27 with TRBJ2-1; TRBD2 matches 7 bases. Germline lookup yields CDR1 MNHEY and CDR2 SMNVEV (reference sequence). The CDR3 totals 15 residues. The J segment lost 0 bases and the V segment lost 4 bases, leaving 3 bases of the junction unmatched. The CDR3 sequence is CASSWGGGSYNEQFF. The DNA for the CDR3 is TGTGCCAGCAGTTGGGGCGGGGGCTCCTACAATGAGCAGTTCTTC.

This clone was observed a single time. The chain is built from TRBV12-3 or TRBV12-4 and TRBJ1-2, with TRBD1 as a possible D gene (6 bases). V gave up 1 base and J gave up 6 bases, with 9 bases separating them. CDR3 length equals 13 residues. The CDR3 DNA follows: TGTGCCAGCAGTTTAGACAGGGTAGATGGCTACACCTTC. This encodes CASSLDRVDGYTF.

The chain is built from TRBV6-1 and TRBJ2-7, with 7 bases identical to TRBD1. CDR1 is MNHNS and CDR2 is SASEGT in the germline V gene. Unmatched junction bases numbered 7, after V lost 2 bases and J lost 6 bases. The CDR3 is 14 residues long. The CDR3 sequence: CASSEPTGVAEQYF. The CDR3 DNA sequence: TGTGCCAGCAGTGAACCTACAGGGGTAGCCGAGCAGTACTTC.

This chain links TRBV11-2 with TRBJ2-1, with unresolved D. This CDR3 region has 13 residues. V was clipped by 10 bases and J by 8 bases, with 18 bases between them. The V gene's germline CDR1 is SGHAT and CDR2 FQNNGV. The CDR3 protein is CATWSGTADEQFF. As DNA, the CDR3 is TGTGCCACCTGGTCGGGTACGGCCGATGAGCAGTTCTTC.

The V gene is TRBV27, the J gene TRBJ1-4, with 8 nucleotides matching TRBD1. The junction had 10 bases not matched to a gene; V was cut back by 5 bases and J by 5 bases. The CDR3 has 16 amino acids. The germline gives CDR1 MNHEY, CDR2 SMNVEV (reference sequence). CDR3 sequence reads: CASSLYRRQGNEKLFF. CDR3 sequence (DNA): TGTGCCAGCAGTCTCTACCGCCGACAGGGGAATGAAAAACTGTTTTTT.

The chain recombines TRBV9 with TRBJ2-3, with 9 bases matching TRBD2. Trimming took 1 base from V and 1 from J; bases not matched to a gene: 4. Germline loops: CDR1 SGDLS, CDR2 YYNGEE. This CDR3 comprises 16 residues. This CDR3 reads CASSVPQRGGTDTQYF. In nucleotides, the CDR3 is TGTGCCAGCAGCGTACCTCAGCGGGGGGGCACAGATACGCAGTATTTT.

The table lists this clone with a count of one. The chain couples TRBV19 to TRBJ1-1, with a weak D call TRBD1 (5 bases). Per germline, CDR1 LNHDA and CDR2 SQIVND (reference sequence). The CDR3 has 15 amino acids. Trimming took off 1 base at V and 0 bases at J, with 9 bases between the two ends. This CDR3 is CASSIVGGLNTEAFF. In DNA, the CDR3 is TGTGCCAGTAGTATAGTCGGGGGGTTGAACACTGAAGCTTTCTTT. Combining the CDR3 with reference TRBV19 and TRBJ1-1 gives the whole variable domain DGGITQSPKYLFRKEGQNVTLSCEQNLNHDAMYWYRQDPGQGLRLIYYSQIVNDFQKGDIAEGYSVSREKKESFPLTVTSAQKNPTAFYLCASSIVGGLNTEAFFGQGTRLTVV.

This rearrangement joins TRBV27 to TRBJ1-1; the match to TRBD1 covers 7 bases. The CDR3 consists of 17 residues. Trimming removed 5 bases from V and 2 bases from J; junction bases left unmatched: 14. Germline CDR1 and CDR2: MNHEY and SMNVEV (reference sequence). CDR3 sequence (DNA): TGTGCCAGCAGTCCAACCAGGACAGGCCGGCTAAACACTGAAGCTTTCTTT. It translates to CASSPTRTGRLNTEAFF.

The rearrangement joins TRBV28 to TRBJ2-7, with TRBD1 matching 7 bases. CDR1 MDHEN and CDR2 SYDVKM come from the germline V gene. With V trimmed by 7 bases and J by 7 bases, 10 bases remained unmatched. The CDR3 covers 13 residues. DNA of the CDR3: TGTGCCAGCACAGGGGGAACCTTCTGGGAGCAGTACTTC. Amino acid sequence: CASTGGTFWEQYF. The whole variable domain, remainder taken from reference TRBV28 and TRBJ2-7, is DVKVTQSSRYLVKRTGEKVFLECVQDMDHENMFWYRQDPGLGLRLIYFSYDVKMKEKGDIPEGYSVSREKKERFSLILESASTNQTSMYLCASTGGTFWEQYFGPGTRLTVT.

The chain employs TRBV2 and TRBJ2-2; D is ambiguous. The germline V and J ends were trimmed by 5 bases and 9 bases, with 10 bases remaining between them. The CDR3 has 12 residues. CDR1 is SNHLY, CDR2 FYNNEI, per germline. The CDR3 coding sequence is TGTGCCAGCAGTCGACTCAACCGGGAGCTGTTTTTT. Its protein is CASSRLNRELFF. Based on the CDR3 plus reference TRBV2 and TRBJ2-2, the full variable domain is EPEVTQTPSHQVTQMGQEVILRCVPISNHLYFYWYRQILGQKVEFLVSFYNNEISEKSEIFDDQFSVERPDGSNFTLKIRSTKLEDSAMYFCASSRLNRELFFGEGSRLTVL.